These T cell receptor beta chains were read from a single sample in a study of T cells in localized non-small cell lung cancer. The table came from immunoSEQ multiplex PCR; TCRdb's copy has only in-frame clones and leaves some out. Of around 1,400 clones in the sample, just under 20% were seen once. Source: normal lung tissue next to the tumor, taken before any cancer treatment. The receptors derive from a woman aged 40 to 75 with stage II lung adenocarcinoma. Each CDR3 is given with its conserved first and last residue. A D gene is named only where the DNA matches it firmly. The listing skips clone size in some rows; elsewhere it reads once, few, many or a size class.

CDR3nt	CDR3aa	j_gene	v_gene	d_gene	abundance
TGTGCCAGCAATAATGACAGGGCTCAGCCCCAGCATTTT	CASNNDRAQPQHF	TRBJ1-5	TRBV28	TRBD1	few
TGTGCCAGCAGCCCGCTGGGGGGTGGGACTGAAGCTTTCTTT	CASSPLGGGTEAFF	TRBJ1-1	TRBV9	NA	medium-sized
TGCGCCAGCAGTCGGACAGGCTCTGGAAACACCATATATTTT	CASSRTGSGNTIYF	TRBJ1-3	TRBV23-1	TRBD1	NA
TGTGCCAGCAGTCAGGGACCCTACAATGAGCAGTTCTTC	CASSQGPYNEQFF	TRBJ2-1	TRBV6-8	NA	few
TGTGCCAGCAGTCCACTACCGGCAAGGGACACCGGGGAGCTGTTTTTT	CASSPLPARDTGELFF	TRBJ2-2	TRBV28	NA	few
TGTGCCAGCAGTTTATACTCTAACAGGGTCACTGAAGCTTTCTTT	CASSLYSNRVTEAFF	TRBJ1-1	TRBV28	NA	few
TGTGCCAGCAGCCACTGGACAGGGAAAGAGAACACCGGGGAGCTGTTTTTT	CASSHWTGKENTGELFF	TRBJ2-2	TRBV11-3	TRBD1	large
TGTGCCAGTAGCGAGTCTTTTTACAATGAGCAGTTCTTC	CASSESFYNEQFF	TRBJ2-1	TRBV19	NA	few
TGCGCCAGCAGTCTAACACCCCCCCGGAAGGGGGGGGAAGCTTTCTTT	CASSLTPPRKGGEAFF	TRBJ1-1	TRBV23-1	NA	NA
TGTGCCACCAGCAGAGGTAGTCCGGGACAGAGAACAGATACGCAGTATTTT	CATSRGSPGQRTDTQYF	TRBJ2-3	TRBV15	TRBD1	NA
TGCGCCAGCAGTCCTACCGGGACAGGGGGTTTTGAAGCTTTCTTT	CASSPTGTGGFEAFF	TRBJ1-1	TRBV5-1	TRBD1	NA
TGTGCCAGCAGTTACGAGGGGCAGACGGGCTACACCTTC	CASSYEGQTGYTF	TRBJ1-2	TRBV6-8	NA	few
TGTGCCAGCTCACCACCGAGGGTCCCAACAACCGGAAACACCATATATTTT	CASSPPRVPTTGNTIYF	TRBJ1-3	TRBV18	NA	NA
TGCGCCAGCAGCACCGACGGGAGCTCCTACGAGCAGTACTTC	CASSTDGSSYEQYF	TRBJ2-7	TRBV5-1	NA	NA